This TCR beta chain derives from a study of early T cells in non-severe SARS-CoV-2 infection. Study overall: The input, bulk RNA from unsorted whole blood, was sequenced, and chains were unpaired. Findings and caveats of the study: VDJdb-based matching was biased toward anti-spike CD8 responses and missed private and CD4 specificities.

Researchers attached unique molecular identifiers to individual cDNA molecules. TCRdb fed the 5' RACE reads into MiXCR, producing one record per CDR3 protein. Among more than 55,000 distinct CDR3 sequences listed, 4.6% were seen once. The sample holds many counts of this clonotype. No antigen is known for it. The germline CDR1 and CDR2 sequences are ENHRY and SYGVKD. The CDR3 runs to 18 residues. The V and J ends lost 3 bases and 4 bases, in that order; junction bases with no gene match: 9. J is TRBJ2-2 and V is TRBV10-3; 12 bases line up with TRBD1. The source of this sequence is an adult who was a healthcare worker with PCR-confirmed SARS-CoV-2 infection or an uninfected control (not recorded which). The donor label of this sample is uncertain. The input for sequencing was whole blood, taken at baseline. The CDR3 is CAISESGQGAGSTGELFF. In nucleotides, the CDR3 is TGTGCCATCAGTGAATCGGGACAGGGGGCCGGAAGCACCGGGGAGCTGTTTTTT.